The present T cell receptor (beta chain) was sequenced within a study of cytomegalovirus exposure and HLA in healthy donors. The overall study: It was reported in a later analysis that the 120 or so validation repertoires used the same platform as the 666 first-cohort repertoires. General study results and limits: A subsequent analysis found that TCR clusters from the first cohort also tended to co-occur in the roughly 120 validation repertoires, with about 94% of cluster scores above 0. Reported performance of the classifier showed diagnosis of cytomegalovirus status with high specificity and sensitivity.

For this clone: Its antigen is unknown.

The donors were in the approximately 110-subject validation cohort; that cohort was separate from the roughly 700-subject first cohort. The V end was cut by 5 bases, the J end by 7 bases, with 20 bases between. This CDR3 region has 15 residues. CDR1 and CDR2 (germline): MNHEY, SVGAGI. Clones were sequenced by immunoSEQ multiplex PCR, and TCRdb holds only the in-frame ones, with some missing. The sample records some 170,000 clones, roughly 86% being singletons. The sequence came from a woman between 18 and 29 years old in good health and CMV-seropositive. The specimen sequenced was PBMCs. The rearrangement links TRBV6-5 to TRBJ1-2, with D possibly being TRBD1 (5 bases). The CDR3 loop is CASSQLTLGGGGYTF. The CDR3 region has the DNA TGTGCCAGCAGTCAACTCACCCTCGGGGGAGGTGGCTACACCTTC.